These 9 T cell receptor beta chains were all obtained from the same sample, sequenced in a study of patients and donors after allogeneic stem cell transplantation. Each CDR3 protein is one row after TCRdb ran MiXCR on the RT-PCR reads. The sample yields about a million distinct CDR3 sequences, roughly 18% seen once. Input material: blood, either unsorted or a sorted T cell fraction (not recorded which). The receptors were sampled from a human donor who was either an allogeneic HSCT recipient or a stem cell or donor lymphocyte infusion donor (not recorded which). It is not recorded whose cells these are; they may come from a transplant donor.

This clonotype was counted once. The chain joins TRBV20-1 to TRBJ2-5, with TRBD1 matching 7 bases. The germline gives CDR1 DFQATT, CDR2 SNEGSKA (reference sequence). V was clipped by 6 bases and J by 5 bases; unmatched bases: 9. The CDR3 contains 13 residues. The CDR3 DNA reads as TGCAGTGCCCTCCAGCCCAGGGGGGAGACCCAGTACTTC. Protein sequence: CSALQPRGETQYF.

This chain joins TRBV12-3 or TRBV12-4 and TRBJ1-1; the match to TRBD1 covers 8 bases. Losses at the gene ends were 5 bases for V and 1 base for J; bases not matched to a gene: 6. CDR3 length equals 15 residues. The CDR3 here is CASSPTGGPNTEAFF. CDR3 DNA: TGTGCCAGCAGTCCCACAGGGGGGCCGAACACTGAAGCTTTCTTT.

This clonotype has more than one count but fewer than ten. The chain combines TRBV19 with TRBJ1-1; D call uncertain. V gave up 3 bases and J gave up 1 base, with 9 bases separating them. The CDR3 length is 14 residues. Germline loops: CDR1 LNHDA, CDR2 SQIVND (reference sequence). The CDR3 DNA reads as TGTGCCAGTAGTATCAGCGGTAGGAACACTGAAGCTTTCTTT. Protein sequence: CASSISGRNTEAFF. The full variable domain, rest sourced from reference TRBV19 and TRBJ1-1, is DGGITQSPKYLFRKEGQNVTLSCEQNLNHDAMYWYRQDPGQGLRLIYYSQIVNDFQKGDIAEGYSVSREKKESFPLTVTSAQKNPTAFYLCASSISGRNTEAFFGQGTRLTVV.

The chain employs TRBV5-6 and TRBJ2-3; the D is unclear. Between the trimmed V and J ends, which lost 4 bases and 4 bases, there was a span of 10 bases. The length of the CDR3 is 13 residues. Per germline, CDR1 SGHDT and CDR2 YYEEEE. The chain's CDR3 is CASSPIAADTQYF. The CDR3 nucleotides are TGTGCCAGCAGCCCTATTGCGGCAGATACGCAGTATTTT.

This clonotype has ten or more counts. The chain links TRBV20-1 to TRBJ2-1; TRBD2 aligns across 13 bases. The CDR3 is 15 amino acids. With V trimmed by 2 bases and J by 6 bases, 4 bases remained unmatched. CDR1 is DFQATT and CDR2 is SNEGSKA in the germline V gene (reference sequence). The DNA for the CDR3 is TGCAGTGCTAGAAGGACTAGCGGGAGTACCAATGAGCAGTTCTTC. Its protein product is CSARRTSGSTNEQFF.

The chain uses TRBV16 and TRBJ1-2; no reliable D call. This CDR3 has 14 amino acids. Trimming took off 0 bases at V and 8 bases at J, with 13 bases between the two ends. Germline values: CDR1 KGHSY, CDR2 FQNENV. For the CDR3, the DNA is TGTGCCAGCAGCCAATCCCAGGTGGAAGCAGGCTACACCTTC. It codes for CASSQSQVEAGYTF.

This clonotype was counted a few times. V gene TRBV5-1 combines with J gene TRBJ1-2; a weak D match, TRBD1 (6 bases). The V and J ends lost 3 bases and 6 bases respectively, with 9 bases between them. The germline V gene has CDR1 SGHRS and CDR2 YFSETQ. CDR3 length: 12 amino acids. DNA of the CDR3: TGCGCCAGCAGCTACAACAGGGATGGCTACACCTTC. It codes for CASSYNRDGYTF.

The table lists this clonotype with a few counts. The chain is built from TRBV18 and TRBJ2-7, with D possibly being TRBD2 (6 bases). V was shortened by 2 bases and J by 0 bases, with 20 bases between the two germline ends. Germline-derived CDR1 and CDR2 are KGHSH and LQKENI. CDR3 length: 18 amino acids. The chain's CDR3 is CASSPKIRVAGPSYEQYF. CDR3 nucleotides: TGTGCCAGCTCACCAAAGATTAGAGTGGCGGGGCCCTCCTACGAGCAGTACTTC. Full variable domain (missing parts from reference TRBV18 and TRBJ2-7): NAGVMQNPRHLVRRRGQEARLRCSPMKGHSHVYWYRQLPEEGLKFMVYLQKENIIDESGMPKERFSAEFPKEGPSILRIQQVVRGDSAAYFCASSPKIRVAGPSYEQYFGPGTRLTVT.

This chain links TRBV7-9 with TRBJ2-5; D call uncertain. The germline V and J ends were trimmed by 3 bases and 1 base, with 6 bases remaining between them. The CDR3 extends over 13 amino acids. Per germline, CDR1 SEHNR and CDR2 FQNEAQ (reference sequence). CDR3 sequence (DNA): TGTGCCAGCAGCTTTAATTCCCAAGAGACCCAGTACTTC. It encodes CASSFNSQETQYF.